The 8 T cell receptor beta chains below all came from one sample that was sequenced in a study of cytomegalovirus exposure and HLA in healthy donors. The PCR employed 60 Vbeta primers together with 13 Jbeta primers. Clones were sequenced by immunoSEQ multiplex PCR, and TCRdb holds only the in-frame ones, with some missing. The sample consists of a few hundred thousand clones, approximately 90% of them appearing once. The specimen sequenced was PBMCs. The receptors originated from a woman younger than 35 in good health and CMV-seronegative.

V usage is TRBV7-2 and J usage is TRBJ2-1; 10 nucleotides match TRBD2. With 5 bases clipped from V and 6 bases from J, the junction kept 10 bases outside the gene matches. Germline V lookup: CDR1 SGHTA, CDR2 FQGNSA. The CDR3 has 16 residues. For the CDR3, the DNA is TGTGCCAGCAGCCCCGGGGGGGCTAGCGGGAGCAATGAGCAGTTCTTC. This codes for CASSPGGASGSNEQFF.

The J gene is TRBJ1-2, the V gene TRBV14, with D unclear. The CDR3 contains 15 residues. Trimming shortened V by 1 base and J by 4 bases, and 13 bases separated the two germline ends. Germline CDR1 reads SGHDN; CDR2 reads FVKESK. The CDR3 nucleotides are TGTGCCAGCAGCCAAGGACATGGAGGAAGCTATGGCTACACCTTC. It encodes CASSQGHGGSYGYTF.

This clone was observed a single time. The rearrangement joins TRBV12-5 to TRBJ2-7, with TRBD1 matching over 9 bases. J gave up 4 bases and V 6 bases, and 16 bases lay outside the gene matches. Germline V lookup: CDR1 LGHNT, CDR2 FRNRAP. The CDR3 contains 17 residues. The CDR3 region is CASGLLGQGSLRYEQYF. The DNA for the CDR3 is TGTGCTAGTGGCCTGTTGGGACAGGGATCTCTCAGGTACGAGCAGTACTTC. Using reference TRBV12-5 and TRBJ2-7 for the parts outside the CDR3, the full variable domain is DARVTQTPRHKVTEMGQEVTMRCQPILGHNTVFWYRQTMMQGLELLAYFRNRAPLDDSGMPKDRFSAEMPDATLATLKIQPSEPRDSAVYFCASGLLGQGSLRYEQYFGPGTRLTVT.

This clone has only one observation. The chain carries TRBV5-5 and TRBJ2-7; the D gene is possibly TRBD2 (5 bases). The germline V gene encodes CDR1 SGHKS and CDR2 YYEKEE (reference sequence). The CDR3 totals 14 residues. Trimming took 4 bases from V and 3 from J, leaving 14 bases between them. CDR3 nucleotide sequence: TGTGCCAGCAGCGAAGCGGCAACTAACTACGAGCAGTACTTC. Encoded protein: CASSEAATNYEQYF.

Comments on this clone: The sample has other DNA sequences that encode this CDR3 too. This chain uses TRBV7-8 with TRBJ1-2; D not resolved. The CDR3 contains 18 residues. The V gene's germline CDR1 is SGHVS and CDR2 FQNEAQ. V lost 1 base, J lost 4 bases, and 22 bases lay in between. The CDR3 region is CASSLGRVPGNAGYGYTF. The CDR3 DNA reads as TGTGCCAGCAGCTTAGGGCGAGTCCCGGGGAACGCCGGCTATGGCTACACCTTC.

The rearrangement joins TRBV30 to TRBJ2-7, with 9 bases aligning to TRBD1. The CDR3 has 13 residues. V lost 4 bases to trimming and J lost 4 bases; unmatched junction nucleotides: 5. Germline loops: CDR1 GTSNPN, CDR2 SVGIG (reference sequence). CDR3: CAWTGQGDYEQYF. For the CDR3, the DNA is TGTGCCTGGACGGGACAGGGAGATTACGAGCAGTACTTC.

V is TRBV7-9 and J is TRBJ2-5, with 12 bases matching TRBD2. The J call may be mistaken, given a closer DNA end match to TRBJ2-7. From germline, CDR1 is SEHNR and CDR2 FQNEAQ (reference sequence). CDR3 length equals 15 residues. The DNA of the CDR3 is TGTGCCAGCAGCTATTGGACTAGCGGGGACGGCGAGCAGTACTTC. It encodes CASSYWTSGDGEQYF.

The CDR3 nucleotides are TGTGCCAGCAGCTACGCTATGGGCAGCGGGAGTCTCGAGCAGTACTTC. It is translated as CASSYAMGSGSLEQYF. This chain connects TRBV7-2 to TRBJ2-7; 8 bases are a match to TRBD2. CDR3 length: 16 amino acids. Germline loops: CDR1 SGHTA, CDR2 FQGNSA. With V trimmed by 4 bases and J by 6 bases, 14 bases remained unmatched.